This TCR beta chain stems from a study of CD8 T cells in ankylosing spondylitis. General observations from the study: Clones linked to disease, bearing a CD8+ phenotype, were relatively rare in peripheral blood. Disease-linked clones reportedly showed significant enrichment in matched ankylosing spondylitis synovial fluid. A TCR beta motif made of about 8 highly homologous variants seemed typical of ankylosing spondylitis blood.

In its sample, this clonotype was seen a few times. What it binds is unknown. There are 17 residues in the CDR3. With 6 bases clipped from V and 2 bases from J, the junction kept 14 bases outside the gene matches. Preparation of TCR beta libraries was done by quantitative 5'-RACE with molecular barcodes. TCRdb recomputed calls from the 5' RACE reads with MiXCR, one row per CDR3 protein. Of 670,000 or so distinct CDR3 sequences listed, 15% to 20% are singletons. The sample comprised blood, either unsorted or a sorted T cell fraction (not recorded which). This chain connects TRBV12-3 or TRBV12-4 to TRBJ2-3; 7 nucleotides line up with TRBD2. The receptor comes from a male donor with ankylosing spondylitis. CDR3 bases: TGTGCCAGCAGCCCGTGGGAGGGCTGGTGGAACACAGATACGCAGTATTTT. Protein sequence: CASSPWEGWWNTDTQYF.